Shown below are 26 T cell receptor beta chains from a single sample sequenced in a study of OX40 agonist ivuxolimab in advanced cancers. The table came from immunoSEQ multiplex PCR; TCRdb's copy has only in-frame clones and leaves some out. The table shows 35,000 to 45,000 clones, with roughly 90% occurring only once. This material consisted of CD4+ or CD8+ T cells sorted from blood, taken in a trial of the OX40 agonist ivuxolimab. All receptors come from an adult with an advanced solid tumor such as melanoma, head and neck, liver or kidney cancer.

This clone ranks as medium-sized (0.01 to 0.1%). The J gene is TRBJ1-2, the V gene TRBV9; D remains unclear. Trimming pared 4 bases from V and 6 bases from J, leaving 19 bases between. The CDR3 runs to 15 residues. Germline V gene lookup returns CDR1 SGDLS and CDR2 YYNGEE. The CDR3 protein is CASSPLQRGVDGYTF. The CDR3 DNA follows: TGTGCCAGCAGCCCTTTACAGCGAGGCGTAGATGGCTACACCTTC.

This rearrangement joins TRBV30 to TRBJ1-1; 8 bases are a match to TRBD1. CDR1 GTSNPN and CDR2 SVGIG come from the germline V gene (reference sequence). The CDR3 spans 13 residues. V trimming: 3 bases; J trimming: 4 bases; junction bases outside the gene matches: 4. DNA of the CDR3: TGTGCCTGGAGAGTTACAGGGGGCACTGAAGCTTTCTTT. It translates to CAWRVTGGTEAFF.

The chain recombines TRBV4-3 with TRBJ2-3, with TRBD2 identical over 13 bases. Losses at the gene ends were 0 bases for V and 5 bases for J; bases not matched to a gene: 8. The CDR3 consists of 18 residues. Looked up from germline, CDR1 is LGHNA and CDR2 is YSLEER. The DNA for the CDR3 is TGCGCCAGCAGCCAAGAACCCGGACTAGCGGGGGTTGGAGATACGCAGTATTTT. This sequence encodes CASSQEPGLAGVGDTQYF.

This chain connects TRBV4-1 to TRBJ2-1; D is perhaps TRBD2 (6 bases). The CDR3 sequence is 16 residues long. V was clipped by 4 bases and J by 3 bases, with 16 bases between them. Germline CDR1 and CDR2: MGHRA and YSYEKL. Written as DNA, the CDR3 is TGCGCCAGCAGCCTTAGTGGGGACTTCGACTACAATGAGCAGTTCTTC. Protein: CASSLSGDFDYNEQFF.

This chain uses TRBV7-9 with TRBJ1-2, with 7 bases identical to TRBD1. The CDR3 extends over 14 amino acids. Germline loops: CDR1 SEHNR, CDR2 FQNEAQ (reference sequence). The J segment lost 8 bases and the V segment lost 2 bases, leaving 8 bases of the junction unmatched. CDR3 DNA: TGTGCCAGCAGCTTAATTACAGGGGCCGCGGGCTACACCTTC. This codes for CASSLITGAAGYTF.

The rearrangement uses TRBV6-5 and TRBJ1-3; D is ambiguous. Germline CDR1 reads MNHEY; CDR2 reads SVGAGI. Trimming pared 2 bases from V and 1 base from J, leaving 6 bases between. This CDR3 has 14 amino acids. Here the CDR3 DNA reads TGTGCCAGCAGTTACGTGGGTTCTGGAAACACCATATATTTT. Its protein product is CASSYVGSGNTIYF.

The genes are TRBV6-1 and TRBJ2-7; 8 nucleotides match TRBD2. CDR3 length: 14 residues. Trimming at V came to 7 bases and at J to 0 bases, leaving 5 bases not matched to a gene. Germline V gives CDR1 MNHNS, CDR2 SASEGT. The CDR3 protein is CASNVAGSSYEQYF. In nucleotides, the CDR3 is TGTGCCAGCAATGTAGCGGGGAGCTCCTACGAGCAGTACTTC.

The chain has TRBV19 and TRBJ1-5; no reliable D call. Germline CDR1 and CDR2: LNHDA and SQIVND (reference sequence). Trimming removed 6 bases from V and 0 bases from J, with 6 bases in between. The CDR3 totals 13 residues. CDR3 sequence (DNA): TGTGCCAGTAGAGAGTATAGCAATCAGCCCCAGCATTTT. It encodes CASREYSNQPQHF.

The CDR3 DNA is TGTGCCAGCAGCCTGACGGAGAACACTGAAGCTTTCTTT. Protein product: CASSLTENTEAFF. The chain combines TRBV28 with TRBJ1-1; D ambiguous. The CDR3 has 13 amino acids. V dropped 6 bases and J dropped 1 base, with 9 bases sitting between them. Germline lookup yields CDR1 MDHEN and CDR2 SYDVKM. Full variable domain (remainder filled in from reference TRBV28 and TRBJ1-1): DVKVTQSSRYLVKRTGEKVFLECVQDMDHENMFWYRQDPGLGLRLIYFSYDVKMKEKGDIPEGYSVSREKKERFSLILESASTNQTSMYLCASSLTENTEAFFGQGTRLTVV.

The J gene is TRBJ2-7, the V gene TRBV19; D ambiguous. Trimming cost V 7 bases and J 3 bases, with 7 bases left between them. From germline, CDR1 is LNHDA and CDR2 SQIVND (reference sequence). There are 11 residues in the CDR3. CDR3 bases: TGTGCCAGTATGGGCAACTACGAGCAGTACTTC. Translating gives CASMGNYEQYF.

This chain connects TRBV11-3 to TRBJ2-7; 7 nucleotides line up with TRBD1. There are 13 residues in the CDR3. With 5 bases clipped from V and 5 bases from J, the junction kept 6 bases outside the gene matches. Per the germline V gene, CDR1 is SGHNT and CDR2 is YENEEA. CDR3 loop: CASSPTGDHEQYF. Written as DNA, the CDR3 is TGTGCCAGCAGCCCTACAGGGGACCACGAGCAGTACTTC.

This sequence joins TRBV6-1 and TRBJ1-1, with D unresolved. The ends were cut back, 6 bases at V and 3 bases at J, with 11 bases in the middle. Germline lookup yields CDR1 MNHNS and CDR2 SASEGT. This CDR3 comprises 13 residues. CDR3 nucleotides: TGTGCCAGCAGACGGGCCTGGGACACTGAAGCTTTCTTT. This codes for CASRRAWDTEAFF.

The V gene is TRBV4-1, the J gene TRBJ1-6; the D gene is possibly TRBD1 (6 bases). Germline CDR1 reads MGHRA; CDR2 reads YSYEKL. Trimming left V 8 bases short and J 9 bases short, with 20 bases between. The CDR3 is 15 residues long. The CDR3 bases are TGCGCCAGCCGCGAATCTGGCGAGGGGGGTTCACCCCTCCACTTT. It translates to CASRESGEGGSPLHF.

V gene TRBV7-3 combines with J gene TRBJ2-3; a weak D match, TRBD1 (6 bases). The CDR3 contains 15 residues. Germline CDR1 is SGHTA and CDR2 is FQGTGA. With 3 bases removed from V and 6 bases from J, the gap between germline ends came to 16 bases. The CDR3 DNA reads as TGTGCCAGCAGCTTGGGACACTCACGGCGGGATACGCAGTATTTT. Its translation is CASSLGHSRRDTQYF.

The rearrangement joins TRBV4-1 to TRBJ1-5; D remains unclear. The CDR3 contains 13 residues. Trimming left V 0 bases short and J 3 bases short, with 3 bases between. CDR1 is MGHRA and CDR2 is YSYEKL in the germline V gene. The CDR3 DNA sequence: TGCGCCAGCAGCCAAGATCCCAATCAGCCCCAGCATTTT. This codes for CASSQDPNQPQHF.

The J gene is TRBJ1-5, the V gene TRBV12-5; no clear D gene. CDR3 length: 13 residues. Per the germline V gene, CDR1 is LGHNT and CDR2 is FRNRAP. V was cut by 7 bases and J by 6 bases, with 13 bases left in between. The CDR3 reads CASALTLGQPQHF. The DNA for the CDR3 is TGTGCTAGTGCCCTTACCCTGGGTCAGCCCCAGCATTTT.

CDR3 loop: CASRSKGHPIGGNQPQHF. As DNA, the CDR3 is TGTGCAAGTCGCTCGAAGGGACACCCGATTGGAGGCAATCAGCCCCAGCATTTT. V gene TRBV12-2 combines with J gene TRBJ1-5; the table names TRBD1, a call not compared with the DNA. TRBV12-2 is described as a pseudogene. CDR3 length equals 18 residues.

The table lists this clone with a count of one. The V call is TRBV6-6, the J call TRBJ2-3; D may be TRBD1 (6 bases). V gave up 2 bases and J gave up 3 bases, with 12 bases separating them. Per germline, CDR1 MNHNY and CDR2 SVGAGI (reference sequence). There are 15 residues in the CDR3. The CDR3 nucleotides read TGTGCCAGCAGTTACGAGGCAGGGGTGACAGATACGCAGTATTTT. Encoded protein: CASSYEAGVTDTQYF.

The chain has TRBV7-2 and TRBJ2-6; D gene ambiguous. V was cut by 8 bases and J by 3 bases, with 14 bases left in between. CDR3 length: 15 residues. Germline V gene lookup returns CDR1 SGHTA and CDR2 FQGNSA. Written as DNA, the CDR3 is TGTGCCAGCTTGAAGCCTCAATTTGGGGCCAACGTCCTGACTTTC. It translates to CASLKPQFGANVLTF.

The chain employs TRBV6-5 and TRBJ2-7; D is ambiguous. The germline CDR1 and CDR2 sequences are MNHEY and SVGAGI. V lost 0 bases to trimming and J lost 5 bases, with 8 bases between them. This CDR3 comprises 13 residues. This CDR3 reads CASSYSLGNEQYF. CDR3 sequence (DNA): TGTGCCAGCAGTTACTCTCTGGGAAACGAGCAGTACTTC.

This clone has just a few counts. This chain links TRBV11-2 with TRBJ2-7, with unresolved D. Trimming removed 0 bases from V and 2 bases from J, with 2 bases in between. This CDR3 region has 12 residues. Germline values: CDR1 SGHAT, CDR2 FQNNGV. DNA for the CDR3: TGTGCCAGCAGCTTAGAGGCCTACGAGCAGTACTTC. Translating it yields CASSLEAYEQYF.

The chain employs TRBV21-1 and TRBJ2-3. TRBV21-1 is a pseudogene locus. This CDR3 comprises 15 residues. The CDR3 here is CASSKGTDLRDTQYF. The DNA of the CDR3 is TGTGCCAGCAGCAAAGGTACAGACTTAAGGGATACGCAGTATTTT.

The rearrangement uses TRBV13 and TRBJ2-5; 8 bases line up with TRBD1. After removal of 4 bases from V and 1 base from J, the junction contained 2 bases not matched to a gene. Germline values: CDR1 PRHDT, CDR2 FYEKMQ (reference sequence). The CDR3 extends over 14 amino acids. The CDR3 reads CASSSTGAQETQYF. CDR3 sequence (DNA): TGTGCCAGCAGCTCGACAGGGGCCCAAGAGACCCAGTACTTC.

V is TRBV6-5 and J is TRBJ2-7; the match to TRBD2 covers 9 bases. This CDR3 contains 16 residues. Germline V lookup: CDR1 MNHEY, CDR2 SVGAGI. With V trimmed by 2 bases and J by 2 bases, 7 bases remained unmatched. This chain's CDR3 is CASSYAGLAGTYEQYF. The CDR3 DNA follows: TGTGCCAGCAGTTACGCCGGGCTAGCGGGAACCTACGAGCAGTACTTC.

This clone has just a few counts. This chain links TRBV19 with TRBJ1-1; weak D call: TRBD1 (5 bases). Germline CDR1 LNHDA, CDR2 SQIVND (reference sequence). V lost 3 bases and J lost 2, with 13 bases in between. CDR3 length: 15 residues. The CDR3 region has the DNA TGTGCCAGTAGTATGCCTAAAGGGACCAACACTGAAGCTTTCTTT. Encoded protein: CASSMPKGTNTEAFF.

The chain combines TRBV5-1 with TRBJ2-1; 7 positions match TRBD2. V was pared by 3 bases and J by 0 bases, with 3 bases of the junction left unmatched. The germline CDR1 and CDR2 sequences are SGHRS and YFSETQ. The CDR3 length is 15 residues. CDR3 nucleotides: TGCGCCAGCAGCTGGGAGGGCAGCTCCTACAATGAGCAGTTCTTC. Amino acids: CASSWEGSSYNEQFF.